The rows below give T cell receptor beta chains drawn from one sample of a study of cytomegalovirus exposure and HLA in healthy donors. Profiled with immunoSEQ multiplex PCR; TCRdb holds only in-frame clones, not every one. The table has tens of thousands of clones, 70% to 85% seen once; the top ten hold about 2%. Sequencing was performed on PBMCs. Every receptor here comes from a man younger than 35 in good health and CMV-seronegative. CDR3s include the opening cysteine and the closing phenylalanine or tryptophan. The D gene is left open where the match is weak. The size of a clone is reported for some rows only, either as once, few or many, or as a class for expanded clones.

NA	NA	TRBV29-1	TRBJ1-2	CNVTNAGSTTYFGYTF	TGCAACGTCACAAACGCGGGCTCCACAACCTACTTTGGCTACACCTTC
NA	TRBD1	TRBV30	TRBJ1-5	CAWSSKAGGSASNQPQHF	TGTGCCTGGAGTTCAAAGGCAGGGGGGTCCGCTAGCAATCAGCCCCAGCATTTT
NA	NA	TRBV6-5	TRBJ1-2	CASSYYSEGGGYTF	TGTGCCAGCAGTTACTACAGTGAGGGCGGCGGCTACACCTTC
NA	TRBD2	TRBV2	TRBJ2-1	CAERSSGRGEQFF	TGTGCCGAGAGGTCTAGCGGGAGGGGTGAGCAGTTCTTC
NA	NA	TRBV19	TRBJ2-5	CASSIDRPGLREQYF	TGTGCCAGTAGTATAGATAGACCAGGATTGCGTGAGCAGTACTTC
NA	TRBD2	TRBV6-5	TRBJ2-7	CASSYSPSGNYEQYF	TGTGCCAGCAGTTACTCGCCTAGCGGGAACTACGAGCAGTACTTC
few	TRBD2	TRBV29-1	TRBJ2-1	CSVPFNSGRVGEQFF	TGCAGCGTCCCCTTCAATAGCGGGAGAGTGGGTGAGCAGTTCTTC
NA	TRBD1	TRBV10-1	TRBJ2-3	CASSESRTGTYTDTQYF	TGCGCCAGCAGTGAGTCTCGGACAGGGACTTACACAGATACGCAGTATTTT
NA	TRBD1	TRBV5-5	TRBJ1-5	CASSLTQTGGNSNQPQHF	TGTGCCAGCAGCTTGACCCAGACAGGGGGGAATAGCAATCAGCCCCAGCATTTT
NA	TRBD2	TRBV30	TRBJ2-3	CALSGRTRTQYF	TGTGCCTTAAGCGGGAGGACGAGGACGCAGTATTTT
few	NA	TRBV28	TRBJ1-1	CASSFGQFEAFF	TGTGCCAGCAGTTTCGGACAGTTTGAAGCTTTCTTT
NA	TRBD1	TRBV7-6	TRBJ1-2	CASSSKTGVDYGYTF	TGTGCCAGCAGCTCGAAGACAGGGGTAGACTATGGCTACACCTTC
few	NA	TRBV19	TRBJ2-3	CASSIRTVTDTQYF	TGTGCCAGTAGTATTCGGACAGTCACAGATACGCAGTATTTT
NA	TRBD1	TRBV6-1	TRBJ1-3	CASRSRDSDGNTIYF	TGTGCCAGCAGGAGCCGGGACAGCGATGGAAACACCATATATTTT
NA	TRBD2	TRBV27	TRBJ2-7	CASSQLAGAGEQYF	TGTGCCAGCAGCCAACTAGCGGGGGCAGGCGAGCAGTACTTC
NA	NA	TRBV18	TRBJ1-3	CASSGGNSGPNTIYF	TGTGCCAGCTCGGGAGGCAACTCCGGTCCAAACACCATATATTTT
NA	NA	TRBV2	TRBJ1-4	CASKMLGSDGNEKLFF	TGTGCCAGCAAGATGTTAGGGAGTGATGGGAATGAAAAACTGTTTTTT
NA	TRBD1	TRBV30	TRBJ2-6	CAWSSGTGHVLTF	TGTGCCTGGAGTTCCGGGACAGGCCACGTCCTGACTTTC
NA	TRBD2	TRBV5-1	TRBJ2-1	CASSVGLAGGPNEQFF	TGCGCCAGCAGCGTGGGACTAGCGGGAGGGCCCAATGAGCAGTTCTTC
NA	NA	TRBV30	TRBJ1-5	CAWGGQHNQPQHF	TGTGCCTGGGGTGGACAGCACAATCAGCCCCAGCATTTT
NA	TRBD1	TRBV5-5	TRBJ1-5	CASSSTAGTGTLNQPQHF	TGTGCCAGCAGCTCGACAGCCGGGACAGGGACCCTTAATCAGCCCCAGCATTTT
once	TRBD2	TRBV10-1	TRBJ2-5	CASSSTYGRMYF	TGCGCCAGCAGTTCCACCTACGGGAGGATGTACTTC
NA	NA	TRBV4-1	TRBJ1-4	CASSPSGGSFGEKLFF	TGCGCCAGCAGTCCAAGTGGGGGGTCCTTTGGTGAAAAACTGTTTTTT
NA	NA	TRBV28	TRBJ1-6	CASRLGTEYNSPLHF	TGTGCCAGCAGGCTCGGGACTGAGTATAATTCACCCCTCCACTTT
NA	TRBD1	TRBV6-5	TRBJ1-2	CASRGQGDLRYTF	TGTGCCAGCAGGGGACAGGGGGATCTTAGATACACCTTC
NA	NA	TRBV7-2	TRBJ2-5	CASSSRGEIRETQYF	TGTGCCAGCAGCTCGCGGGGAGAAATAAGAGAGACCCAGTACTTC
NA	TRBD1	TRBV29-1	TRBJ1-2	CSVRDRPYGYTF	TGCAGCGTTCGGGACAGGCCTTATGGCTACACCTTC
once	NA	TRBV19	TRBJ2-1	CASSPQILNEQFF	TGTGCCAGTAGTCCTCAGATCCTCAATGAGCAGTTCTTC
NA	TRBD1	TRBV6-1	TRBJ1-2	CASSFTGQSYGYTF	TGTGCCAGCAGTTTCACGGGACAGAGCTATGGCTACACCTTC
NA	TRBD1	TRBV25-1	TRBJ1-6	CASSEDRIGGGGSPLHF	TGTGCCAGCAGTGAGGACAGGATCGGCGGAGGGGGTTCACCCCTCCACTTT
NA	NA	TRBV19	TRBJ2-7	CASSIGLHSYEQYF	TGTGCCAGTAGTATAGGACTGCACTCCTACGAGCAGTACTTC
once	TRBD2	TRBV6-5	TRBJ2-7	CASSSLRTSGKNEQYF	TGTGCCAGCAGTTCCTTGAGGACTAGCGGGAAGAACGAGCAGTACTTC
NA	TRBD2	TRBV29-1	TRBJ2-2	CSVEDPASGRRTGELFF	TGCAGCGTTGAAGATCCGGCCAGCGGGAGACGGACCGGGGAGCTGTTTTTT
NA	TRBD1	TRBV10-3	TRBJ1-1	CAISESGQMNTEAFF	TGTGCCATCAGTGAGTCGGGACAGATGAACACTGAAGCTTTCTTT
NA	NA	TRBV5-1	TRBJ1-1	CASSLVERMNTEAFF	TGCGCCAGCAGCTTGGTGGAGAGAATGAACACTGAAGCTTTCTTT